This T cell receptor (beta chain) was sequenced in a study of cytomegalovirus exposure and HLA in healthy donors. Both 60 Vbeta primers and 13 Jbeta primers went into the PCR. Clones were read by immunoSEQ multiplex PCR, and TCRdb kept only the in-frame ones, dropping some. The data show roughly 150,000 clones, 82% seen once. Germline V CDR1 and CDR2: SEHNR, FQNEAQ (reference sequence). CDR3 length: 14 residues. V gave up 4 bases and J gave up 10 bases; unmatched junction bases: 10. It was healthy bone marrow donors who served as donors. Points on this clone: Its target is not known.

Broader study findings: Altogether, some 160 TCR beta chains were recorded as cytomegalovirus-associated.

The chain is built from TRBV7-9 and TRBJ2-3; TRBD1 aligns across 8 bases. The receptor was isolated from a girl aged 2-10 years in good health and CMV-seropositive. Sequenced material: PBMCs. This CDR3 is CASSSVSTGAAQYF. In DNA form, the CDR3 reads TGTGCCAGCAGCTCGGTTTCGACAGGGGCGGCGCAGTATTTT.